Sequencing of this T cell receptor beta chain was carried out in a study of blood T cell repertoires in COVID-19 (dated by TCRdb to the early 2020s). Some background on the complete study: Samples from collaborators originated in the United States, Italy and Spain and spanned both the acute and convalescent phases of COVID-19. The prospective study material was composed of cDNA or gDNA derived from T cells, B-cell-depleted T cells, or PBMCs. Subjects who had been exposed to COVID-19, were actively infected with it, or had recovered from it provided the deeply sampled blood TCRbeta repertoires that made up the dataset. A freely available public database, intended as a resource for researchers studying the immune response to SARS-CoV-2, is where the repertoires were released. The samples were drawn from the first 160 participants of the ongoing ImmuneRACE study and from 950 to 1,500 subjects provided by 6 global collaborators. A de-identified subject ID, COVID-19 status, age in years and sex were almost always included in the sample metadata. Where HLA class I and class II types were available, the types were taken from metadata supplied by the sample provider, not from assay-based typing. Here is what the overall study found, with its caveats: How much clinical and demographic metadata was included differed by source and by participant, and the metadata was provided uncurated.

Remarks on this clone: Its specific antigen is unknown. Base qualities are not at hand, and no much larger clone is one base apart.

The immunoSEQ Assay, a bias-controlled multiplex PCR, was used to amplify TCRbeta CDR3 regions from genomic DNA. Processing in the source paper ran as follows. Within the assay, amplification of reference gene primers was used to estimate how many nucleated cells each sample contained. To quantify the absolute abundance of each unique TCRbeta CDR3 rearrangement, sequence reads were collapsed and filtered. For each sample, productive Simpson clonality was calculated as the square root of Simpson's diversity index across productive rearrangements. Imported from immuneACCESS, the table was reduced by TCRdb to in-frame sequences with V and J called. These copies leave out some clones; in studies compared against another copy, an unresolved V gene accounts for under half, and the cause of the remainder is not known. D and trimming come from the DNA, and the V and J calls and clone size come from that table. The sample profile shows about 400,000 clones; approximately 89% of them were found once. The ten largest account for approximately 1.5% of the sample.

Participants in the prospective study were aged 18 to 89 years, lived in under 30 United States geographic areas, and enrolled through a virtual design. In the prospective study, cohorts were assigned on the basis of participant-reported clinical history obtained from a screening survey and a study questionnaire. ImmuneRACE Cohort 3 recovered participants were defined by two consecutive negative NP/OP PCR tests, healthcare professional clearance, or symptom resolution. Mobile phlebotomists in the prospective study collected whole blood, serum and a nasopharyngeal or oropharyngeal swab from every participant. Participants in the prospective study had the option to provide additional blood draws and questionnaires over a roughly two-month period. Blood samples from the prospective study were shipped frozen or at room temperature prior to DNA extraction. From cysteine to phenylalanine, the CDR3 is 19 amino acids long. The kept DNA is CDR3 alone, 57 bases in frame from the first base. Per the germline V gene, KGHDR is the CDR1 and SFDVKD is the CDR2. V is trimmed back by 0 bases and J by 11 bases, and the junction contains 18 bases that no gene match accounts for.

What was sequenced was PBMCs or T cells enriched from blood (not recorded which). The clonotype comes from a woman in her thirties who had recovered from COVID-19. The chain joins TRBV24-1 to TRBJ2-1, with 10 junctional bases fitting TRBD2. The CDR3 corresponds to CATSDLRACGLAGAEKQFF. The DNA sequence is TGTGCCACCAGTGATTTGCGAGCTTGTGGGCTAGCGGGAGCCGAGAAGCAGTTCTTC.